This passage covers 22 T cell receptor beta chains from one sample sequenced in a study of T cell repertoires in cytomegalovirus infection. TCRdb used MiXCR to reprocess the reads, holding one entry per CDR3 protein. Among about 60,000 distinct CDR3 sequences listed, just over 20% were seen once. Antigens of these TCRs are unknown. Specimen: CD8+ T cells from cultured PBMCs, collected from culture after CMV antigen stimulation. The receptors shown here come from a human donor in good health (CMV status not recorded). Some clones in this sample may be carry-over from other donors' samples.

Ten or more counts support this clonotype. The CDR3 loop is CASSNNRGRDTQYF. The CDR3 DNA follows: TGTGCCAGCAGCAACAACAGGGGGCGTGATACGCAGTATTTT. The chain combines TRBV7-2 with TRBJ2-3; 9 bases line up with TRBD1. The CDR3 covers 14 residues. Trimming cost V 5 bases and J 6 bases; bases outside gene matches: 6. The germline V gene encodes CDR1 SGHTA and CDR2 FQGNSA.

CDR3 amino acids: CASSSPANTQYF. CDR3 DNA: TGTGCCAGCAGCTCTCCGGCTAATACGCAGTATTTT. The V and J genes are TRBV7-8 and TRBJ2-3; no reliable D call. CDR1 SGHVS and CDR2 FQNEAQ come from the germline V gene. Trimming cost V 4 bases and J 7 bases, with 9 bases left between them. The CDR3 consists of 12 residues.

This clonotype was seen a few times. The rearrangement uses TRBV4-1 and TRBJ1-2; D unclear. Trimming shortened V by 2 bases and J by 8 bases, and 6 bases separated the two germline ends. The CDR3 is made up of 11 amino acids. Germline V gene lookup returns CDR1 MGHRA and CDR2 YSYEKL. CDR3: CASSQSGGYTF. The CDR3 DNA is TGCGCCAGCAGCCAAAGTGGGGGCTACACCTTC.

The chain uses TRBV27 and TRBJ1-1; 8 bases map to TRBD1. The germline V gene has CDR1 MNHEY and CDR2 SMNVEV (reference sequence). This CDR3 has 14 residues. V dropped 4 bases and J dropped 4; count of bases not matched to a gene: 5. The CDR3 DNA reads as TGTGCCAGCAGTTCACAGGGGGGGGCCACTGAAGCTTTCTTT. Translated, it gives CASSSQGGATEAFF.

The rearrangement links TRBV12-3 or TRBV12-4 to TRBJ2-7; D is uncertain. Trimming took 7 bases from V and 2 from J, leaving 18 bases between them. The CDR3 runs to 15 residues. The CDR3 here is CASNMGKGFAYEQYF. CDR3 DNA sequence: TGTGCCAGCAACATGGGAAAGGGTTTTGCCTACGAGCAGTACTTC.

This clonotype appeared many times. The V call is TRBV10-3, the J call TRBJ2-2; a weak D match, TRBD1 (6 bases). The CDR3 runs 11 residues. CDR1 and CDR2 from the germline V gene are ENHRY and SYGVKD. The V and J ends lost 10 bases and 7 bases respectively, with 10 bases between them. The CDR3 here is CATGQSGELFF. The CDR3 coding sequence is TGTGCCACCGGACAGAGCGGGGAGCTGTTTTTT.

The chain uses TRBV7-9 and TRBJ2-7; a weak D match, TRBD1 (7 bases). Trimming cost V 2 bases and J 5 bases, with 13 bases left between them. The CDR3 is made up of 14 amino acids. In germline, CDR1 is SEHNR, CDR2 FQNEAQ (reference sequence). The CDR3 nucleotides read TGTGCCAGCAGCTTATTTGTCAGGGGGGACGAGCAGTACTTC. This codes for CASSLFVRGDEQYF.

The chain uses TRBV7-6 and TRBJ2-5, with a weak D call TRBD1 (6 bases). The CDR3 extends over 14 amino acids. Looked up from germline, CDR1 is SGHVS and CDR2 is FNYEAQ. Trimming pared 4 bases from V and 4 bases from J, leaving 13 bases between. CDR3 in DNA: TGTGCCAGCAGCTCCAACCTGGGGGCAGAGACCCAGTACTTC. Its protein is CASSSNLGAETQYF.

This clonotype was observed a handful of times. The genes are TRBV7-2 and TRBJ2-3; 8 bases agree with TRBD2. The CDR3 has 18 amino acids. CDR1 is SGHTA, CDR2 FQGNSA, per germline. With V trimmed by 0 bases and J by 3 bases, 11 bases remained unmatched. CDR3 DNA: TGTGCCAGCAGCTTAGCCGGAACTAGCGGAGTAGGAACAGATACGCAGTATTTT. This sequence encodes CASSLAGTSGVGTDTQYF.

CDR3 bases: TGCGCCAGCAGCCAAGTGATCGCTCAACAATTCGGCTACACCTTC. Its translation: CASSQVIAQQFGYTF. The chain couples TRBV4-3 to TRBJ1-2; D is undetermined. Between the trimmed V and J ends, which lost 1 base and 8 bases, there was a span of 17 bases. The CDR3 sequence is 15 residues long. CDR1 and CDR2 from the germline V gene are LGHNA and YSLEER.

DNA of the CDR3: TGTGCCAGCAGCGCTGACAGGTCGAACACTGAAGCTTTCTTT. It codes for CASSADRSNTEAFF. The genes are TRBV7-6 and TRBJ1-1; TRBD1 might be the D (6 bases). From germline, CDR1 is SGHVS and CDR2 FNYEAQ. The V and J ends lost 5 bases and 1 base respectively, with 11 bases between them. The CDR3 has 14 residues.

V and J are TRBV7-9 and TRBJ2-6; D unclear. Trimming removed 5 bases at V and 0 bases at J, with 20 bases between. CDR1 is SEHNR and CDR2 is FQNEAQ in the germline V gene (reference sequence). CDR3 length equals 19 residues. The DNA for the CDR3 is TGTGCCAGCAGCCCGTTTAAAAGCCCGGGCGGCTCTGGGGCCAACGTCCTGACTTTC. Amino acid sequence: CASSPFKSPGGSGANVLTF.

This clonotype occurred once. The genes are TRBV13 and TRBJ2-1, with D perhaps matching TRBD1 (7 bases). Looked up from germline, CDR1 is PRHDT and CDR2 is FYEKMQ (reference sequence). The germline V and J ends were trimmed by 4 bases and 6 bases, with 16 bases remaining between them. CDR3 length equals 15 residues. Here the CDR3 DNA reads TGTGCCAGCAGCTCAGGGGGACTGGGGTCCAATGAGCAGTTCTTC. It codes for CASSSGGLGSNEQFF.

This clonotype turned up a few times. This CDR3 is CASSRLAGVPGEQFF. In DNA, the CDR3 is TGTGCCAGCAGTCGCCTTGCGGGCGTACCGGGGGAGCAGTTCTTC. This chain connects TRBV12-3 or TRBV12-4 to TRBJ2-1, with D possibly matching TRBD2 (5 bases). The CDR3 runs to 15 residues. V was clipped by 5 bases and J by 10 bases, with 21 bases between them.

V is TRBV27 and J is TRBJ2-5; 9 bases fit TRBD2. The junction had 5 bases not matched to a gene; V was cut back by 6 bases and J by 3 bases. Germline V gene sequence: CDR1 MNHEY, CDR2 SMNVEV (reference sequence). The CDR3 sequence is 14 residues long. CDR3 residues: CASRIRTSEETQYF. The CDR3 DNA sequence: TGTGCCAGCAGAATACGGACTAGCGAAGAGACCCAGTACTTC.

This clonotype was counted between two and nine times. This chain's CDR3 is CAISEWVLDSPLHF. DNA of the CDR3: TGTGCCATCAGTGAGTGGGTCTTGGATTCACCCCTCCACTTT. V usage is TRBV10-3 and J usage is TRBJ1-6; D not certain. The germline V and J ends were trimmed by 1 base and 8 bases, with 9 bases remaining between them. The CDR3 sequence is 14 residues long. Germline V gene sequence: CDR1 ENHRY, CDR2 SYGVKD.

This clonotype appeared a few times. The gene calls are TRBV6-2 or TRBV6-3 and TRBJ2-2; D gene unclear. Trimming removed 3 bases at V and 5 bases at J, with 4 bases between. This CDR3 contains 12 residues. Germline V lookup: CDR1 MNHEY, CDR2 SVGEGT. CDR3 DNA: TGTGCCAGCAGTTATGTAACCGGGGAGCTGTTTTTT. Residues: CASSYVTGELFF.

In the case of this clonotype: Likely a read error: the CDR3 ends without its conserved phenylalanine or tryptophan. The chain couples TRBV5-6 to TRBJ2-7; possibly TRBD1 or TRBD2 for D (5 bases each). The CDR3 contains 14 residues. Germline V gene sequence: CDR1 SGHDT, CDR2 YYEEEE. Trimming stripped 3 bases from V and 0 bases from J, with 10 bases between. The CDR3: CASSSGTASYEQYL. In nucleotides, the CDR3 is TGTGCCAGCAGCTCCGGGACGGCCTCCTACGAGCAGTACTTA.

This clonotype has just a few counts. The chain joins TRBV12-3 or TRBV12-4 to TRBJ1-5; D gene unclear. The length of the CDR3 is 12 residues. V lost 6 bases and J 4 bases, leaving 7 bases between the germline ends. CDR3 amino acids: CASRGGNQPQHF. The DNA for the CDR3 is TGTGCCAGCAGAGGAGGGAATCAGCCCCAGCATTTT.

The rearrangement uses TRBV7-2 and TRBJ2-7, with D tentatively TRBD2 (5 bases). Trimming cost V 2 bases and J 2 bases, with 7 bases left between them. Per the germline V gene, CDR1 is SGHTA and CDR2 is FQGNSA. This CDR3 is built from 13 residues. The CDR3 sequence: CASSLRGTYEQYF. The DNA for the CDR3 is TGTGCCAGCAGCTTAAGAGGGACCTACGAGCAGTACTTC.

The CDR3 spells CASEDRGLGGTEAFF. CDR3 in DNA: TGTGCCAGTGAGGACAGGGGGCTGGGTGGCACTGAAGCTTTCTTT. The V gene is TRBV19, the J gene TRBJ1-1; 11 nucleotides line up with TRBD1. The junction had 9 bases not matched to a gene; V was cut back by 8 bases and J by 4 bases. From germline, CDR1 is LNHDA and CDR2 SQIVND (reference sequence). The CDR3 extends over 15 amino acids.

The gene calls are TRBV12-3 or TRBV12-4 and TRBJ1-6, with 7 bases matching TRBD1. V lost 5 bases, J lost 7 bases, and 8 bases stayed unmatched. This CDR3 has 15 residues. The CDR3 region has the DNA TGTGCCAGCAGTCCGCAGGGGGGTTGGAATTCACCCCTCCACTTT. It yields the protein CASSPQGGWNSPLHF.